One sample yielded the 16 T cell receptor beta chains listed below, sequenced in a study of CD8 T cells in ankylosing spondylitis. Their antigens are not known. Study conclusions and caveats: Seemingly characteristic of ankylosing spondylitis blood was a TCR beta motif consisting of about 8 highly homologous variants.

TCRdb redid the calling of the 5' RACE reads with MiXCR, one entry per CDR3 protein. The table lists around 450,000 distinct CDR3 sequences, roughly 26% of them singletons. The sequencing input was blood, either unsorted or a sorted T cell fraction (not recorded which). The receptors stem from a male donor with ankylosing spondylitis.

This chain uses TRBV7-2 with TRBJ2-3; maybe TRBD2 (5 bases). V shed 3 bases and J shed 1 base, with 11 bases lying between them. This CDR3 is built from 15 residues. From germline, CDR1 is SGHTA and CDR2 FQGNSA. CDR3 protein: CASSLGDFGTDTQYF. Here the CDR3 DNA reads TGTGCCAGCAGCTTGGGAGATTTTGGCACAGATACGCAGTATTTT.

This sequence joins TRBV4-1 and TRBJ2-3, with a possible D match to TRBD2 (5 bases). With 1 base removed from V and 6 bases from J, the gap between germline ends came to 14 bases. The CDR3 contains 15 residues. The germline V gene has CDR1 MGHRA and CDR2 YSYEKL. DNA for the CDR3: TGCGCCAGCAGCCAAGGGGATGGGAGCGTCGATACGCAGTATTTT. Encoded protein: CASSQGDGSVDTQYF.

This clonotype was seen repeatedly, ten times or more. CDR3 sequence reads: CAVRGTPGSSEQFF. In DNA, the CDR3 is TGCGCCGTTCGCGGGACTCCCGGGTCGAGTGAGCAGTTCTTC. The V and J genes are TRBV5-1 and TRBJ2-1; D perhaps matches TRBD2 (6 bases). Germline V gene data show CDR1 as SGHRS and CDR2 as YFSETQ. The V end lost 10 bases, the J end lost 9 bases, and 23 bases lay between the germline ends. This CDR3 is built from 14 residues.

CDR3 residues: CASSAGLHYEQYF. The DNA of the CDR3 is TGTGCCAGCAGCGCGGGACTTCACTACGAGCAGTACTTC. V usage is TRBV7-2 and J usage is TRBJ2-7, with a tentative D call TRBD2 (6 bases). Per the germline V gene, CDR1 is SGHTA and CDR2 is FQGNSA. The CDR3 sequence is 13 residues long. V lost 5 bases and J 3 bases, leaving 11 bases between the germline ends.

The V gene is TRBV28, the J gene TRBJ1-6; D remains unclear. Germline values: CDR1 MDHEN, CDR2 SYDVKM. V was clipped by 3 bases and J by 6 bases, with 9 bases between them. The CDR3 spans 14 residues. The DNA for the CDR3 is TGTGCCAGCAGTTTTCCCGCGACTAATTCACCCCTCCACTTT. Its protein is CASSFPATNSPLHF.

In this sample, this clonotype turned up a few times. The chain joins TRBV11-3 to TRBJ2-1; 13 positions match TRBD2. There are 17 residues in the CDR3. The V segment lost 5 bases and the J segment 4 bases; nucleotides outside the gene matches: 8. Germline CDR1 is SGHNT and CDR2 is YENEEA. CDR3 DNA sequence: TGTGCCAGCAGCACCCTCGGACTAGCGGGGGCATACAATGAGCAGTTCTTC. The encoded protein is CASSTLGLAGAYNEQFF.

This clonotype was detected a few times. V gene TRBV12-3 or TRBV12-4 combines with J gene TRBJ2-3; possibly TRBD2 for D (6 bases). Trimming removed 7 bases at V and 8 bases at J, with 16 bases between. The CDR3 has 13 residues. The CDR3 DNA follows: TGTGCCAGCACCCTCGGACGGGGAGGTACGCAGTATTTT. Translation gives CASTLGRGGTQYF.

A few counts support this clonotype. The chain couples TRBV5-1 to TRBJ1-1; D uncertain. Germline V gene data show CDR1 as SGHRS and CDR2 as YFSETQ. Trimming removed 5 bases at V and 0 bases at J, with 8 bases between. CDR3 length: 13 amino acids. CDR3 residues: CASRGYMNTEAFF. DNA for the CDR3: TGCGCCAGCAGGGGATACATGAACACTGAAGCTTTCTTT. Drawing the rest from reference TRBV5-1 and TRBJ1-1, the complete variable domain is KAGVTQTPRYLIKTRGQQVTLSCSPISGHRSVSWYQQTPGQGLQFLFEYFSETQRNKGNFPGRFSGRQFSNSRSEMNVSTLELGDSALYLCASRGYMNTEAFFGQGTRLTVV.

This clonotype was counted between two and nine times. The V call is TRBV12-3 or TRBV12-4, the J call TRBJ2-7; weak D call: TRBD1 (6 bases). V shed 6 bases and J shed 3 bases, with 15 bases lying between them. The length of the CDR3 is 14 residues. DNA of the CDR3: TGTGCCAGCAGACCTGGGACATTCGGCTACGAGCAGTACTTC. It codes for CASRPGTFGYEQYF.

The rearrangement links TRBV7-2 to TRBJ2-2; 7 bases are a match to TRBD2. V trimming: 4 bases; J trimming: 2 bases; junction bases outside the gene matches: 4. Germline V lookup: CDR1 SGHTA, CDR2 FQGNSA. The CDR3 length is 15 residues. The CDR3 sequence is CASSSGGLNTGELFF. The CDR3 nucleotides are TGTGCCAGCAGCTCGGGGGGACTAAACACCGGGGAGCTGTTTTTT.

V and J are TRBV10-3 and TRBJ2-1; D possibly corresponds to TRBD2 (6 bases). Germline V gives CDR1 ENHRY, CDR2 SYGVKD. V lost 2 bases to trimming and J lost 0 bases, with 11 bases between them. The CDR3 loop spans 16 amino acids. The CDR3: CAISEADGSSYNEQFF. CDR3 coding DNA: TGTGCCATCAGTGAGGCGGACGGGAGCTCCTACAATGAGCAGTTCTTC.

This rearrangement joins TRBV29-1 to TRBJ2-5; no clear D. Germline CDR1 SQVTM, CDR2 ANQGSEA. The CDR3 totals 12 residues. V was trimmed by 4 bases and J by 0 bases, leaving 6 bases between them. This CDR3 reads CSVGEYQETQYF. The DNA for the CDR3 is TGCAGCGTTGGAGAGTACCAAGAGACCCAGTACTTC.

A few counts support this clonotype. The gene calls are TRBV5-4 and TRBJ1-1; D unresolved. Trimming pared 0 bases from V and 1 base from J, leaving 10 bases between. CDR1 is SGHNT and CDR2 is YYREEE in the germline V gene (reference sequence). The CDR3 has 15 residues. The CDR3 loop reads CASSLEVARNTEAFF. In nucleotides, the CDR3 is TGTGCCAGCAGCTTGGAGGTGGCGCGGAACACTGAAGCTTTCTTT.

The genes are TRBV12-3 or TRBV12-4 and TRBJ2-3; 9 nucleotides match TRBD2. The CDR3 consists of 16 residues. V lost 0 bases to trimming and J lost 7 bases; unmatched junction nucleotides: 8. The CDR3 here is CASSLARSGRLNTQYF. The DNA for the CDR3 is TGTGCCAGCAGTTTAGCGCGGAGCGGGAGGTTGAATACGCAGTATTTT.

The chain combines TRBV11-2 with TRBJ2-5; 12 bases are a match to TRBD2. The CDR3 runs 14 residues. V shed 5 bases and J 4 bases; nucleotides not matched to a gene: 2. Germline V lookup: CDR1 SGHAT, CDR2 FQNNGV. CDR3 DNA: TGTGCCAGCAGCCCGACTAGCGGGAGAGAGACCCAGTACTTC. It specifies CASSPTSGRETQYF.

The chain joins TRBV5-1 to TRBJ1-1, with D possibly matching TRBD1 (6 bases). V lost 0 bases, J lost 5 bases, and 11 bases lay in between. This CDR3 is built from 14 residues. CDR1 and CDR2 (germline): SGHRS, YFSETQ. The CDR3 region has the DNA TGCGCCAGCAGCTTGGAAGGGGGATGGACTGAAGCTTTCTTT. Translation gives CASSLEGGWTEAFF.